The 12 T cell receptor beta chains below were found in one sample sequenced in a study of shared T cell receptors in the human thymus. Libraries were prepared by immunoSEQ multiplex PCR; TCRdb keeps only in-frame clonotypes and omits some of them. The top ten hold 0.0095% to 0.012% of the sample, which has about 660,000 clones, roughly 88% seen once. The data also belong to a second study, concerning human thymus T cells.

Material for sequencing was thymocytes. These receptors were taken from a boy under three years old with a congenital heart defect.

The J gene is TRBJ2-7, the V gene TRBV28, with D maybe TRBD2 (6 bases). The V gene's germline CDR1 is MDHEN and CDR2 SYDVKM. Trimming took off 5 bases at V and 4 bases at J, with 21 bases between the two ends. The CDR3 is 16 amino acids. CDR3 coding DNA: TGTGCCAGCAGTGCGCATACTAAGCGGGCGCCATACGAGCAGTACTTC. It yields the protein CASSAHTKRAPYEQYF. Full variable domain (remainder filled in from reference TRBV28 and TRBJ2-7): DVKVTQSSRYLVKRTGEKVFLECVQDMDHENMFWYRQDPGLGLRLIYFSYDVKMKEKGDIPEGYSVSREKKERFSLILESASTNQTSMYLCASSAHTKRAPYEQYFGPGTRLTVT.

The chain combines TRBV5-4 with TRBJ2-7, with D hard to call. The germline V gene has CDR1 SGHNT and CDR2 YYREEE (reference sequence). Trimming left V 1 base short and J 6 bases short, with 14 bases between. The CDR3 sequence is 14 residues long. The CDR3 here is CASSLFLENCEQYF. In DNA form, the CDR3 reads TGTGCCAGCAGCTTGTTCCTAGAAAATTGCGAGCAGTACTTC.

The chain recombines TRBV2 with TRBJ1-3; 12 nucleotides match TRBD1. Germline-derived CDR1 and CDR2 are SNHLY and FYNNEI. With 8 bases clipped from V and 2 bases from J, the junction kept 16 bases outside the gene matches. The length of the CDR3 is 19 residues. The CDR3 here is CASGTSGTGGWSAGNTIYF. CDR3 DNA: TGTGCCAGCGGGACTTCCGGGACAGGGGGCTGGTCGGCTGGAAACACCATATATTTT.

In DNA form, the CDR3 reads TGTGCCAGCAGCTCGCATGAATTGACTAGCGGGAGGGCCTATGAGCAGTTCTTC. Translation gives CASSSHELTSGRAYEQFF. V usage is TRBV7-9 and J usage is TRBJ2-1; 14 bases are shared with TRBD2. Trimming at V came to 4 bases and at J to 8 bases, leaving 13 bases not matched to a gene. The germline CDR1 and CDR2 sequences are SEHNR and FQNEAQ (reference sequence). This CDR3 region has 18 residues.

The genes are TRBV11-2 and TRBJ2-1, with D perhaps TRBD2 (5 bases). Germline assignment: CDR1 SGHAT and CDR2 FQNNGV. The CDR3 runs to 15 residues. The germline V and J ends were trimmed by 5 bases and 4 bases, with 15 bases remaining between them. The CDR3 region is CASSDSPTRYNEQFF. The CDR3 bases are TGTGCCAGCAGCGATAGCCCCACTAGATACAATGAGCAGTTCTTC. Full variable domain (remainder filled in from reference TRBV11-2 and TRBJ2-1): EAGVAQSPRYKIIEKRQSVAFWCNPISGHATLYWYQQILGQGPKLLIQFQNNGVVDDSQLPKDRFSAERLKGVDSTLKIQPAKLEDSAVYLCASSDSPTRYNEQFFGPGTRLTVL.

The CDR3 DNA is TGCGCCAGCAGCCAATTCGCAGGGTGGGAGACAGGGTCTAATTCACCCCTCCACTTT. Translation gives CASSQFAGWETGSNSPLHF. This chain links TRBV4-1 with TRBJ1-6; 7 bases fit TRBD1. The CDR3 covers 19 residues. V shed 2 bases, J shed 6 bases, and the junction held 16 bases outside the gene matches. Germline-derived CDR1 and CDR2 are MGHRA and YSYEKL.

The chain joins TRBV5-1 to TRBJ2-7; 8 bases map to TRBD1. CDR3 size: 15 residues. Germline CDR1 reads SGHRS; CDR2 reads YFSETQ. V gave up 0 bases and J gave up 3 bases; unmatched junction bases: 5. The CDR3 loop is CASSLEGTGRYEQYF. The CDR3 DNA sequence: TGCGCCAGCAGCTTGGAGGGGACAGGCCGCTACGAGCAGTACTTC.

The chain joins TRBV15 to TRBJ2-7; tentative D call: TRBD2 (6 bases). CDR1 and CDR2 (germline): LNHNV, YYDKDF (reference sequence). CDR3 size: 17 residues. V was clipped by 5 bases and J by 5 bases, with 25 bases between them. The CDR3 bases are TGTGCCACCAGCGGACTCCTTAGAGCCGGAGGGGAAGACGAGCAGTACTTC. It yields the protein CATSGLLRAGGEDEQYF. Full variable domain (remainder filled in from reference TRBV15 and TRBJ2-7): DAMVIQNPRYQVTQFGKPVTLSCSQTLNHNVMYWYQQKSSQAPKLLFHYYDKDFNNEADTPDNFQSRRPNTSFCFLDIRSPGLGDTAMYLCATSGLLRAGGEDEQYFGPGTRLTVT.

This chain joins TRBV7-8 and TRBJ1-1, with D possibly matching TRBD1 (5 bases). V lost 7 bases, J lost 5 bases, and 17 bases lay in between. The CDR3 runs to 14 residues. The germline gives CDR1 SGHVS, CDR2 FQNEAQ. In nucleotides, the CDR3 is TGTGCCAGCACCCCAAAAGACAGATATACTGAAGCTTTCTTT. Protein product: CASTPKDRYTEAFF.

V usage is TRBV28 and J usage is TRBJ1-2; no firm D call. Trimming took 10 bases from V and 7 from J, leaving 7 bases between them. This CDR3 comprises 9 residues. Looked up from germline, CDR1 is MDHEN and CDR2 is SYDVKM. As DNA, the CDR3 is TGTGCCACCGAGGGTGGCTACACCTTC. The encoded protein is CATEGGYTF.

The chain recombines TRBV15 with TRBJ1-1; maybe TRBD1 (6 bases). From germline, CDR1 is LNHNV and CDR2 YYDKDF (reference sequence). The CDR3 loop spans 15 amino acids. V shed 2 bases and J shed 0 bases, with 10 bases lying between them. The CDR3 coding sequence is TGTGCCACCAGCAGATTGGACAGAGTGAACACTGAAGCTTTCTTT. Translating gives CATSRLDRVNTEAFF.

The chain is built from TRBV19 and TRBJ2-1, with 7 nucleotides matching TRBD2. Trimming at V came to 1 base and at J to 9 bases, leaving 9 bases not matched to a gene. The CDR3 is 15 residues long. CDR1 LNHDA and CDR2 SQIVND come from the germline V gene (reference sequence). DNA of the CDR3: TGTGCCAGTAGTATAGGGACTAGGGGTTTTGGTGAGCAGTTCTTC. This encodes CASSIGTRGFGEQFF.